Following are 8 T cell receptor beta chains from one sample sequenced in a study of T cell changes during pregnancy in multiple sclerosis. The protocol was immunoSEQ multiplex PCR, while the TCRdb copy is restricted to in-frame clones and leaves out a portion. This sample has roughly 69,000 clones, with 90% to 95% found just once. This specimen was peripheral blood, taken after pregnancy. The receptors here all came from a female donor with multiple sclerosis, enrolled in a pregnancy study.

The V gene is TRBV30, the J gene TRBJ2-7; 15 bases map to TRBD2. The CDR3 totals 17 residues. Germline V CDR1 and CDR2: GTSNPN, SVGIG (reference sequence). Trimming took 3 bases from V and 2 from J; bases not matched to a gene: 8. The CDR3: CAWSPSWTSGRAYEQYF. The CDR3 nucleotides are TGTGCCTGGAGCCCCTCTTGGACTAGCGGGAGGGCCTACGAGCAGTACTTC. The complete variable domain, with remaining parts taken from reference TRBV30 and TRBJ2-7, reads SQTIHQWPATLVQPVGSPLSLECTVEGTSNPNLYWYRQAAGRGLQLLFYSVGIGQISSEVPQNLSASRPQDRQFILSSKKLLLSDSGFYLCAWSPSWTSGRAYEQYFGPGTRLTVT.

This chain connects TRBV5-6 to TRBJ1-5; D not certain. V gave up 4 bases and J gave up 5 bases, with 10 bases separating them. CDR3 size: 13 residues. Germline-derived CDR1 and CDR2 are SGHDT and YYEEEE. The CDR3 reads CASSRIGDQPQHF. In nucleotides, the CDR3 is TGTGCCAGCAGCAGAATCGGGGATCAGCCCCAGCATTTT.

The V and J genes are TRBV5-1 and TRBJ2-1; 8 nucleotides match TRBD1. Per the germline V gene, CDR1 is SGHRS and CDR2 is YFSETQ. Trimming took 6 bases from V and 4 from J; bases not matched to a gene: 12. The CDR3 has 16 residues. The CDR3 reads CASNLEAGGIYNEQFF. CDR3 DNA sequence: TGCGCCAGCAATTTGGAGGCAGGGGGCATTTACAATGAGCAGTTCTTC. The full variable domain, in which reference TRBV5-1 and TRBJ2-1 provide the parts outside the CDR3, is KAGVTQTPRYLIKTRGQQVTLSCSPISGHRSVSWYQQTPGQGLQFLFEYFSETQRNKGNFPGRFSGRQFSNSRSEMNVSTLELGDSALYLCASNLEAGGIYNEQFFGPGTRLTVL.

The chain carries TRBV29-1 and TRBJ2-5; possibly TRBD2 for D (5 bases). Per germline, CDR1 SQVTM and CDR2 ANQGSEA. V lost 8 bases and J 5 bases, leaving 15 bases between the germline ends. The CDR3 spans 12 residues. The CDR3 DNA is TGCAGCCCGGTGGTGGGAGTGGAGACCCAGTACTTC. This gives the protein CSPVVGVETQYF.

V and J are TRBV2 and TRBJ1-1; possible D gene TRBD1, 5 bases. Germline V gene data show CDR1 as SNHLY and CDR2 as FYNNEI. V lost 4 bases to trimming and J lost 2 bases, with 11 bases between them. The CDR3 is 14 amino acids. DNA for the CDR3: TGTGCCAGCAGTGTGGCGCGGACAAACACTGAAGCTTTCTTT. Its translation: CASSVARTNTEAFF. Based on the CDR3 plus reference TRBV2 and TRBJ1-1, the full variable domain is EPEVTQTPSHQVTQMGQEVILRCVPISNHLYFYWYRQILGQKVEFLVSFYNNEISEKSEIFDDQFSVERPDGSNFTLKIRSTKLEDSAMYFCASSVARTNTEAFFGQGTRLTVV.

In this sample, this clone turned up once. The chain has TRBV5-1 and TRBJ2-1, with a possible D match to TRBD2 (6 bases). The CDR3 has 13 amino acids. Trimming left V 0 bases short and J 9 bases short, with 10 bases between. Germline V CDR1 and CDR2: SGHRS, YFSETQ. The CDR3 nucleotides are TGCGCCAGCAGCTTGGGACTAGTAGGTGAGCAGTTCTTC. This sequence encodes CASSLGLVGEQFF.

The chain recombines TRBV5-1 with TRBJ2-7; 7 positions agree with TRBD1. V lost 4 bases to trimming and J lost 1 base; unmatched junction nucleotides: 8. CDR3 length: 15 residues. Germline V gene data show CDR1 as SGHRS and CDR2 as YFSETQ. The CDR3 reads CASSGSGQESYEQYF. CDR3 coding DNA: TGCGCCAGCAGCGGCTCCGGACAGGAATCCTACGAGCAGTACTTC.

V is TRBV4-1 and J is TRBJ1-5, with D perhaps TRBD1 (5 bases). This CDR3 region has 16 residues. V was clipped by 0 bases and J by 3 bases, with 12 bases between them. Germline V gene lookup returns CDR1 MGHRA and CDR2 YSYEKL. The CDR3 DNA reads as TGCGCCAGCAGCCAAGATGCGGGACGAATCAATCAGCCCCAGCATTTT. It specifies CASSQDAGRINQPQHF.